This T cell receptor beta chain appears in the sequencing data of a study of T cell changes during pregnancy in multiple sclerosis. This clone appeared once. A junction boundary mismatches the germline segment, possibly from a read error. Using immunoSEQ multiplex PCR, the repertoire was profiled, and TCRdb retains in-frame clones only, with some absent. The table records roughly 52,000 clones, 85% to 90% of them present only once. The CDR3 is made up of 16 amino acids. Per germline, CDR1 GTSNPN and CDR2 SVGIG (reference sequence). The sample was CD4+ T cells from peripheral blood mononuclear cells, taken in the first trimester of pregnancy. This clonotype was obtained from a female donor with multiple sclerosis, enrolled in a pregnancy study. The rearrangement uses TRBV30 and TRBJ2-7, with 14 bases identical to TRBD2. The CDR3 protein is CARSIRTSGGIYEQYF. In DNA, the CDR3 is TGTGCCCGGAGTATCCGGACTAGCGGGGGGATCTACGAGCAGTACTTC.